The following is a T cell receptor (beta chain) sequence with its context. Trimming at V came to 1 base and at J to 4 bases, leaving 7 bases not matched to a gene. Germline V gene data show CDR1 as LGHDT and CDR2 as YNNKEL (reference sequence). CDR3 length: 15 amino acids. The data derive from a study of CD8+CD57+ T cells in acquired aplastic anemia. Study as a whole: For CD4+ cells, healthy donors had an average of approximately 10 million reads.

Profiles of TCR beta VDJ and CDR3 were generated from a genomic DNA template. TCRdb reprocessed the reads via MiXCR and lists one record per CDR3 protein. The table includes about 220,000 distinct CDR3 sequences, roughly 35% detected once. This chain uses TRBV3-1 with TRBJ2-7; 7 bases fit TRBD1. The receptor's source is a human donor in good health, serving as a control. The specimen was sorted CD4+, CD8+, or CD8+CD57+ T cells (not recorded which) from PBMCs. CDR3 amino acids: CASSQGTGDLYEQYF. The CDR3 DNA reads TGTGCCAGCAGCCAAGGCACAGGGGATCTGTACGAGCAGTACTTC.